The clone carrying this T cell receptor beta chain has just a few counts. Its specificity is not known. The study made its TCR cDNA through 5'RACE template switching. That step introduced a universal primer site along with UMIs. TCRdb recomputed calls from the 5' RACE reads with MiXCR, one row per CDR3 protein. This sample has about 230,000 distinct CDR3 sequences; 6% to 8% occur once, and the top ten carry 1% to 1.2%. These data originate in a study of T cells after yellow fever vaccination. General study points: It was a weaker secondary response, yet one that peaked faster, at day 5 versus 15. Overlap between CD4 and CD8 compartments was detected for a small share of clonotypes.

The CDR3 is made up of 17 amino acids. V dropped 2 bases and J dropped 2 bases, with 16 bases sitting between them. CDR1 is MNHEY and CDR2 is SVGAGI in the germline V gene. The TCR was taken from a man in his thirties or forties who received the YFV17D yellow fever vaccine. The rearrangement uses TRBV6-5 and TRBJ2-1; D possibly uses TRBD1 or TRBD2 (6 bases each). Material: CD4+ T cells sorted from PBMCs, obtained on the day of the yellow fever booster vaccination. The CDR3 DNA reads TGTGCCAGCAGTTACCTGGGGGGCTCAGGTCCCTACAATGAGCAGTTCTTC. Protein sequence: CASSYLGGSGPYNEQFF.